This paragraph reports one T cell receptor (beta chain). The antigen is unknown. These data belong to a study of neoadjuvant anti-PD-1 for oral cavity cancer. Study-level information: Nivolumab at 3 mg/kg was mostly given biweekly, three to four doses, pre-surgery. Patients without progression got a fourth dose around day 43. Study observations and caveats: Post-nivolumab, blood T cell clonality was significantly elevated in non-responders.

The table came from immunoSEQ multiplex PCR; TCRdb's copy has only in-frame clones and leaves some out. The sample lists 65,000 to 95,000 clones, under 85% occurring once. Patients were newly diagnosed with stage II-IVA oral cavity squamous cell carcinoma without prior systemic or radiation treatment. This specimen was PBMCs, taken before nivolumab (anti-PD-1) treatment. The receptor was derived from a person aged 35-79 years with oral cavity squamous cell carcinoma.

CDR3: CASRPGGENTEAFF. The CDR3 coding sequence is TGTGCCAGCAGACCAGGGGGCGAGAACACTGAAGCTTTCTTT. The chain is built from TRBV6-6 and TRBJ1-1; 8 nucleotides align to TRBD1. The CDR3 is 14 amino acids. Germline V gene lookup returns CDR1 MNHNY and CDR2 SVGAGI (reference sequence). The J segment lost 1 base and the V segment lost 6 bases, leaving 4 bases of the junction unmatched.